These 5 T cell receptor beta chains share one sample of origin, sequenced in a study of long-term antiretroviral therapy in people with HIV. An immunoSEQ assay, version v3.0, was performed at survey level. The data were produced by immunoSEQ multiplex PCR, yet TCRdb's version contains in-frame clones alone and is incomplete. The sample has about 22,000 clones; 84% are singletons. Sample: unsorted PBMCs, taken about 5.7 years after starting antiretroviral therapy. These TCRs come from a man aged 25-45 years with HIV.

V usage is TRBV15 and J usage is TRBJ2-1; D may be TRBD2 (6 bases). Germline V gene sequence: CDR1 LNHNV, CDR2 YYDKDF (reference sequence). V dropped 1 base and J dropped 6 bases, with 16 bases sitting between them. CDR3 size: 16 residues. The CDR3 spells CATSRAQSGTRNEQFF. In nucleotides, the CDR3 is TGTGCCACCAGCAGAGCACAATCCGGGACTCGCAATGAGCAGTTCTTC.

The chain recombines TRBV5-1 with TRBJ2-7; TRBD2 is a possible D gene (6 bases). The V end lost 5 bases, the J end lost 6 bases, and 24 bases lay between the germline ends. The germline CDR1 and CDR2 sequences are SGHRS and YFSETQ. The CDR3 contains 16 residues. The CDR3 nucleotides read TGCGCCAGCAGACCGGGGCGGGGCGCGTTACTGGGCGAGCAGTACTTC. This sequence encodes CASRPGRGALLGEQYF.

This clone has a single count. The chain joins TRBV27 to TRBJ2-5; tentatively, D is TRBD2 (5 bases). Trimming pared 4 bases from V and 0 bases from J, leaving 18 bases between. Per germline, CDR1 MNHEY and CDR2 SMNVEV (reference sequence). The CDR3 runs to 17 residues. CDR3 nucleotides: TGTGCCAGCAGTTCCAGCTTCCGTCGGGGAGACCAAGAGACCCAGTACTTC. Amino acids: CASSSSFRRGDQETQYF.

The CDR3 nucleotides read TGTGCCAGCAGCTTAGGAATTAATCAGCCCCAGCATTTT. This translates into CASSLGINQPQHF. The rearrangement uses TRBV7-2 and TRBJ1-5, with D uncertain. The V end lost 1 base, the J end lost 4 bases, and 5 bases lay between the germline ends. The CDR3 totals 13 residues. Germline values: CDR1 SGHTA, CDR2 FQGNSA.

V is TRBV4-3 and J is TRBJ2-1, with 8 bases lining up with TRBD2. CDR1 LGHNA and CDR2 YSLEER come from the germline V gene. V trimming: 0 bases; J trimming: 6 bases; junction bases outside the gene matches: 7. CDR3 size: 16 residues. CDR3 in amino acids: CASSQDFSGAFNEQFF. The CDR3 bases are TGCGCCAGCAGCCAAGATTTTAGCGGGGCTTTCAATGAGCAGTTCTTC.